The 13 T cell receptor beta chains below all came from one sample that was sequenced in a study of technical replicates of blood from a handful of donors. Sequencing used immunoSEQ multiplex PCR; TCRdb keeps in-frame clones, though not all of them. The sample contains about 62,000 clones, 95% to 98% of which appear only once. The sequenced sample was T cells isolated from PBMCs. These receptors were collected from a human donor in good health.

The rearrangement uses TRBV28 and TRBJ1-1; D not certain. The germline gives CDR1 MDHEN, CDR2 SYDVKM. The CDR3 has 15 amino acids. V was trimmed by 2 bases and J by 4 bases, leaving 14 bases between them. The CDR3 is CASSLAPGPITEAFF. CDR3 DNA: TGTGCCAGCAGTTTAGCGCCAGGTCCCATCACTGAAGCTTTCTTT.

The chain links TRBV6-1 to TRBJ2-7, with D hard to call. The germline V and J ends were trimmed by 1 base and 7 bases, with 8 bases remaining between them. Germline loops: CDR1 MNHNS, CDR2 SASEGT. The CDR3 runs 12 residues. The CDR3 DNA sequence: TGTGCCAGCAGTGAAGGGTCAGAAGAGCAGTACTTC. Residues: CASSEGSEEQYF.

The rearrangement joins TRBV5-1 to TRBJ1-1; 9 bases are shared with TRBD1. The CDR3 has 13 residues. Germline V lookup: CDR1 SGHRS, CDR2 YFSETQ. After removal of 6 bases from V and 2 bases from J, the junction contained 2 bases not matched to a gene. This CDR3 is CASTGQGNTEAFF. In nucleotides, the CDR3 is TGCGCCAGCACGGGACAGGGCAACACTGAAGCTTTCTTT.

As DNA, the CDR3 is TGTGCCAGCAGCGCCAGGGGGAACACCGGGGAGCTGTTTTTT. Translation gives CASSARGNTGELFF. The chain uses TRBV7-3 and TRBJ2-2; D possibly corresponds to TRBD1 (6 bases). The CDR3 loop spans 14 amino acids. Per germline, CDR1 SGHTA and CDR2 FQGTGA. V lost 5 bases, J lost 1 base, and 8 bases lay in between.

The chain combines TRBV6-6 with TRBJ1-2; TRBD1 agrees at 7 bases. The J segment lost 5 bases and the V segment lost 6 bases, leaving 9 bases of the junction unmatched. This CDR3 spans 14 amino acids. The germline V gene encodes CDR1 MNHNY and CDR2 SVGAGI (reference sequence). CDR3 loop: CASSSSQQGYGYTF. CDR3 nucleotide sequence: TGTGCCAGCAGCTCAAGTCAACAGGGGTATGGCTACACCTTC.

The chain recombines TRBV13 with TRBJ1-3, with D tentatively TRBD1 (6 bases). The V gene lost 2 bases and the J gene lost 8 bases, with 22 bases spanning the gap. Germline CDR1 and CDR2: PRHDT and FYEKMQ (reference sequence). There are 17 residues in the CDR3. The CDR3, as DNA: TGTGCCAGCAGCTTATGGTCCTTCGGGGACACGGCCTACACCATATATTTT. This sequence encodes CASSLWSFGDTAYTIYF.

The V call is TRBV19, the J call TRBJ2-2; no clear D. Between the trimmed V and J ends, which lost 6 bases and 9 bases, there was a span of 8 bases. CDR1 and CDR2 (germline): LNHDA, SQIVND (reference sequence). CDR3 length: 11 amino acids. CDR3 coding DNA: TGTGCCAGTAGCCTCTCTCGGGAGCTGTTTTTT. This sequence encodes CASSLSRELFF. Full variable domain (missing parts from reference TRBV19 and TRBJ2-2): DGGITQSPKYLFRKEGQNVTLSCEQNLNHDAMYWYRQDPGQGLRLIYYSQIVNDFQKGDIAEGYSVSREKKESFPLTVTSAQKNPTAFYLCASSLSRELFFGEGSRLTVL.

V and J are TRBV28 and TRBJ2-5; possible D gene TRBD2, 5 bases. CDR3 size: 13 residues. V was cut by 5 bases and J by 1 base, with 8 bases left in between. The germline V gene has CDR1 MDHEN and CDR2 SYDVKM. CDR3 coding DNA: TGTGCCAGCAGTCGGGATCCCCAAGAGACCCAGTACTTC. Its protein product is CASSRDPQETQYF.

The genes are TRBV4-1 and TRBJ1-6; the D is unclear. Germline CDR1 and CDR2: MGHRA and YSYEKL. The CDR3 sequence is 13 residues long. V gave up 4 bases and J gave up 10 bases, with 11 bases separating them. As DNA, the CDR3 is TGCGCCAGCAGCCGGGGAGGAGGCTCACCCCTCCACTTT. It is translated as CASSRGGGSPLHF.

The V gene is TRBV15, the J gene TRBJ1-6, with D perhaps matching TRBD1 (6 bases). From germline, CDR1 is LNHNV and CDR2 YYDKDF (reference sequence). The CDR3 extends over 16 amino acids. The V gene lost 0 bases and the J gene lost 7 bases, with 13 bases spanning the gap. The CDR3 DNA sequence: TGTGCCACCAGCAGAGAAATAGGGGGTGTGAATTCACCCCTCCACTTT. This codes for CATSREIGGVNSPLHF.

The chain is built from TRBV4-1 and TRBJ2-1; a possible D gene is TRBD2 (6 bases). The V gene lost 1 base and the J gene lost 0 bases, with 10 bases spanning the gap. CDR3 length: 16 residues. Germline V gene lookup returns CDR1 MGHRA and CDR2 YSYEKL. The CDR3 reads CASSQGDLSSYNEQFF. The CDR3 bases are TGCGCCAGCAGCCAAGGGGACTTAAGCTCCTACAATGAGCAGTTCTTC.

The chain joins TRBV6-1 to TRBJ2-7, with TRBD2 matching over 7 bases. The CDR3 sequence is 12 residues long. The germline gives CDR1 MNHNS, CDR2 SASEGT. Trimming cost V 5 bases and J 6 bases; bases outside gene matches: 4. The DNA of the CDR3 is TGTGCCAGCAGTCCCTCGGGAGGCGAGCAGTACTTC. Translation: CASSPSGGEQYF.

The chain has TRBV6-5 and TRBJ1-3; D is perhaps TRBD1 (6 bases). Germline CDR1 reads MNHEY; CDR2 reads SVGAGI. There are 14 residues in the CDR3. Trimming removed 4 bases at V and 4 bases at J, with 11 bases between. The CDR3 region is CASSSQGPGNTIYF. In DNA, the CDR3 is TGTGCCAGCAGTTCCCAGGGGCCAGGAAACACCATATATTTT.